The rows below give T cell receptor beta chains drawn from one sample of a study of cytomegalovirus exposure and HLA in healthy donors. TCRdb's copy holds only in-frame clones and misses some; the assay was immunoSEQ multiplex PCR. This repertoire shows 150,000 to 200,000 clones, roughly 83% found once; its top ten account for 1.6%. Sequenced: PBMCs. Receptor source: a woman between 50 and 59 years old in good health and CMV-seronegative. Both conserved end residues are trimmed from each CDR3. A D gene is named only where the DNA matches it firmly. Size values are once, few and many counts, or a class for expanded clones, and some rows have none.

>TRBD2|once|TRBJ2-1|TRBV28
ASSGRRESGNEQF
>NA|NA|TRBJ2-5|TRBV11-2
ASSFRNVRLGETQY
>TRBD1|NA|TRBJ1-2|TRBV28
ASRGTGMYYGYT
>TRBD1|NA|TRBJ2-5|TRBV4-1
ASSHGRGWETQY
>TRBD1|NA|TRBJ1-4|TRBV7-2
ASSSNMGQGEKLF
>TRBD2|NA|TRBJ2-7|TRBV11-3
ASREWEGQY
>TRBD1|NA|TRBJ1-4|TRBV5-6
ASSLMGQRISNEKLF
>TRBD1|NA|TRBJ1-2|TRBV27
ASQRSITGGNYGYT
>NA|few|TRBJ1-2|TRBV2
ASSVEANYGYT
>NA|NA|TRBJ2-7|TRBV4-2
ASSQDRDWSYEQY
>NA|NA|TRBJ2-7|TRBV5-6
ASSAEPGDYEQY
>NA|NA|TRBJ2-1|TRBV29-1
SVVTGKEF
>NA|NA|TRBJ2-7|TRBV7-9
ASSLALGSTAYEQY
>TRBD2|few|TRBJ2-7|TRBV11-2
ASSGLAASYEQY
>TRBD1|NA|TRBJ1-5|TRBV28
ASSHLRDSDSNQPQH
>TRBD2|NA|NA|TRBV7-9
ASSLSRGGYEQY
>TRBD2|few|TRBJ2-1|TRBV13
ASSLGSGSGDEQF
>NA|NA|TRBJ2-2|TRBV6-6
ASSYRQDGELF
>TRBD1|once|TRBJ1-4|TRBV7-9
ASSSPLGTDVNEKLF
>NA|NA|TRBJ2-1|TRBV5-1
ASSLFSRSGSYNEQF
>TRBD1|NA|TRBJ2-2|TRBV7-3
ASSPQGTGAGELF
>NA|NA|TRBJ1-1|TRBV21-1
ASSSKGGGAEAF
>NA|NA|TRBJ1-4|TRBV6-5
ASKLQGTPSKLF
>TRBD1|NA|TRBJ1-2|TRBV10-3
AIKSGTGGAGGYT